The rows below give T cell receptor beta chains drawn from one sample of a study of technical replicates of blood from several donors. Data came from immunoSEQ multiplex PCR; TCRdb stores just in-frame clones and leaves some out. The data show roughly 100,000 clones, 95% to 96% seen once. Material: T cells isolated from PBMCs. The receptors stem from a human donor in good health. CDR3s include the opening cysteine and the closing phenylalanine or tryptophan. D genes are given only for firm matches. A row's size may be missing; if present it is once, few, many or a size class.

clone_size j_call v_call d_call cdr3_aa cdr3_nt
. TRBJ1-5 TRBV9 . CASSVASGGNQPQHF TGTGCCAGCAGCGTAGCTTCAGGGGGCAATCAGCCCCAGCATTTT
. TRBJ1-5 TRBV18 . CASTRNRIERNQPQHF TGTGCCAGCACTCGGAACAGGATTGAGAGGAATCAGCCCCAGCATTTT
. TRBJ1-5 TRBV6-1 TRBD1 CASAPGTGVQPQHF TGTGCCAGTGCCCCCGGGACAGGGGTTCAGCCCCAGCATTTT
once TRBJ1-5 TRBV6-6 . CASSNRAGNQPQHF TGTGCCAGCAGCAACAGGGCTGGGAATCAGCCCCAGCATTTT
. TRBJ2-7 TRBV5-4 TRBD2 CASSLNPGLAGGNHYEQYF TGTGCCAGCAGCTTGAATCCCGGGCTAGCGGGAGGGAACCACTACGAGCAGTACTTC
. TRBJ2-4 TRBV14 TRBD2 CASSQEGTSGTAKNIQYF TGTGCCAGCAGCCAAGAAGGGACTAGCGGCACAGCCAAAAACATTCAGTACTTC
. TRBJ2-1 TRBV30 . CAYREFNEQFF TGTGCCTATAGGGAGTTCAATGAGCAGTTCTTC
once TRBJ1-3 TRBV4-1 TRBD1 CASSPTGSAQTIYF TGCGCCAGCAGTCCGACAGGGTCCGCGCAAACCATATATTTT
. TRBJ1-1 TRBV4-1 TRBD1 CASSHRTGVGTNTEAFF TGCGCCAGCAGCCATAGGACAGGGGTGGGGACGAACACTGAAGCTTTCTTT
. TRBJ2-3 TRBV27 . CASSLNLRTDTQYF TGTGCCAGCAGTTTAAATCTCCGCACAGATACGCAGTATTTT
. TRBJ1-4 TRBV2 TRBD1 CASSSITGGTNEKLFF TGTGCCAGCAGTTCAATTACAGGGGGCACTAATGAAAAACTGTTTTTT
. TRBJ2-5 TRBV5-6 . CASSLWGPEETQYF TGTGCCAGCAGCTTGTGGGGGCCCGAAGAGACCCAGTACTTC
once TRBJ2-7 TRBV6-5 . CASSYRSSYEQYF TGTGCCAGCAGTTACCGGAGCTCCTACGAGCAGTACTTC
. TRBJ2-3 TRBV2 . CASTLEGVGTDTQYF TGTGCCAGCACTCTCGAGGGGGTGGGCACAGATACGCAGTATTTT
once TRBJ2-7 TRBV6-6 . CASSPPRDNSYEQYF TGTGCCAGCAGTCCCCCCCGGGATAACTCCTACGAGCAGTACTTC
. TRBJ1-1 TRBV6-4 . CASRRSSGTANTEAFF TGTGCCAGCAGACGTTCTTCGGGAACGGCGAACACTGAAGCTTTCTTT
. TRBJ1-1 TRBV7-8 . CASSLRGNTEAFF TGTGCCAGCAGCTTACGGGGGAACACTGAAGCTTTCTTT
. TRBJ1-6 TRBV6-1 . CATVANPSYNSPLHF TGTGCCACGGTAGCCAACCCATCCTATAATTCACCCCTCCACTTT
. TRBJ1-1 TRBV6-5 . CASVGGGRTEAFF TGTGCCAGCGTGGGGGGAGGAAGGACTGAAGCTTTCTTT
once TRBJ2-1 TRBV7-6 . CASSLDPRDSLYNEQFF TGTGCCAGCAGCTTAGACCCACGGGATTCACTCTACAATGAGCAGTTCTTC
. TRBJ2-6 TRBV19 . CASSFVGRGAPGANVLTF TGTGCCAGTAGTTTTGTTGGCAGGGGGGCTCCTGGGGCCAACGTCCTGACTTTC
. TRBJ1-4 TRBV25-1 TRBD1 CASSDSPWRTGQNEKLFF TGTGCCAGCAGTGATTCCCCTTGGAGGACAGGGCAGAATGAAAAACTGTTTTTT
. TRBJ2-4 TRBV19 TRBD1 CASSISQGVTKNIQYF TGTGCCAGTAGTATCTCACAGGGGGTGACCAAAAACATTCAGTACTTC
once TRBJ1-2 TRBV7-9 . CASSLDIDYGYTF TGTGCCAGCAGCTTAGATATCGACTATGGCTACACCTTC
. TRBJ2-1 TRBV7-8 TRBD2 CASSSSSGGRGVGEQFF TGTGCCAGCAGCTCCTCTAGCGGGGGCCGCGGCGTCGGTGAGCAGTTCTTC
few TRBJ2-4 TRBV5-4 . CASSLERAKNIQYF TGTGCCAGCAGCTTGGAGAGAGCCAAAAACATTCAGTACTTC
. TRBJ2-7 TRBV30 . CAWSVLTDEQYF TGTGCCTGGAGTGTCCTTACGGACGAGCAGTACTTC
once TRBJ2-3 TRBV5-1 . CASSQAETDTQYF TGCGCCAGCAGCCAAGCGGAAACAGATACGCAGTATTTT
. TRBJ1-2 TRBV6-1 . CASEEQAAFYGYTF TGTGCCAGCGAGGAACAGGCCGCCTTCTATGGCTACACCTTC
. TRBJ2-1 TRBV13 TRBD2 CASPSCRGLATGGKGDEQFF TGTGCCAGCCCTTCATGCCGCGGACTAGCTACTGGGGGGAAAGGGGATGAGCAGTTCTTC
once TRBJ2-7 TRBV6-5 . CATLGTDRNRAEQYF TGTGCCACCCTAGGCACCGACAGGAATAGGGCCGAGCAGTACTTC
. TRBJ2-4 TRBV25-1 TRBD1 CASSGGGGKNIQYF TGTGCCAGCAGTGGAGGGGGCGGGAAAAACATTCAGTACTTC
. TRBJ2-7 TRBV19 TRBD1 CASSPQAGTAYEQYF TGTGCCAGTAGCCCTCAGGCCGGGACAGCCTACGAGCAGTACTTC
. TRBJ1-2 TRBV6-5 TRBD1 CASSYPGQASGYTF TGTGCCAGCAGTTACCCCGGACAGGCGAGTGGCTACACCTTC
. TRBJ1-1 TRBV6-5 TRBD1 CASRVQGWDTEAFF TGTGCCAGCAGGGTACAGGGGTGGGACACTGAAGCTTTCTTT
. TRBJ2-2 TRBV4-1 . CASSQPTTGPGELFF TGCGCCAGCAGCCAACCGACGACAGGACCCGGGGAGCTGTTTTTT
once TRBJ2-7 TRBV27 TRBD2 CASSSGGLAGYEQYF TGTGCCAGCAGTAGCGGCGGACTAGCGGGCTACGAGCAGTACTTC
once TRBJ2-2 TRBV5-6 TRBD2 CASSWGGANTGELFF TGTGCCAGCAGCTGGGGGGGGGCGAACACCGGGGAGCTGTTTTTT
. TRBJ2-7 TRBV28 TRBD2 CASKPRPGLAAYEQYF TGTGCCAGCAAACCGCGACCGGGACTAGCGGCCTACGAGCAGTACTTC
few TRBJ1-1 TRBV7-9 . CASSGRGAAEAFF TGTGCCAGCAGCGGTCGGGGGGCTGCTGAAGCTTTCTTT
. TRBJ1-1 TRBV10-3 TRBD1 CAIRFDRGITEAFF TGTGCCATCAGGTTTGACAGGGGAATCACTGAAGCTTTCTTT
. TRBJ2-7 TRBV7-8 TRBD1 CASSSRDRGPYEQYF TGTGCCAGCAGCTCCAGAGACAGGGGGCCCTACGAGCAGTACTTC
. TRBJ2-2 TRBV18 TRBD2 CANQRERNTGELFF TGTGCCAACCAGCGGGAGAGAAACACCGGGGAGCTGTTTTTT
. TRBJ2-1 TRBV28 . CASRPGGNEQFF TGTGCCAGCAGGCCCGGGGGCAATGAGCAGTTCTTC
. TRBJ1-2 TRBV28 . CASSVNNYGYTF TGTGCCAGCAGTGTAAATAACTATGGCTACACCTTC
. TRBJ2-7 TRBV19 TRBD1 CASSHYIVDRGMYEQYF TGTGCCAGTAGTCACTACATAGTCGACAGGGGGATGTACGAGCAGTACTTC
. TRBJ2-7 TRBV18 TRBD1 CASSPPSWTGGAYEQYF TGTGCCAGCTCACCACCGTCATGGACAGGGGGCGCCTACGAGCAGTACTTC
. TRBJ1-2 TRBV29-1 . CSVEGPNYGYTF TGCAGCGTTGAAGGGCCTAACTATGGCTACACCTTC
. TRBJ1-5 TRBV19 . CASRSHGSNQPQHF TGTGCCAGCAGGTCCCATGGGAGTAATCAGCCCCAGCATTTT
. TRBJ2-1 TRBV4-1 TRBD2 CASSSGTSGILAYNEQFF TGCGCCAGCAGCTCCGGGACTAGCGGGATCTTAGCCTACAATGAGCAGTTCTTC
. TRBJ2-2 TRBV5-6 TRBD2 CASSNPTERGWDTGELFF TGTGCCAGCAGCAATCCAACGGAGCGGGGATGGGACACCGGGGAGCTGTTTTTT
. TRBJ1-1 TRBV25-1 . CASSLGREASFF TGTGCCAGCAGCTTGGGTAGGGAGGCGTCTTTCTTT
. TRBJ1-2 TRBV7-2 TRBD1 CASSHHDRERDYTF TGTGCCAGCAGCCACCACGACAGGGAAAGGGACTACACCTTC
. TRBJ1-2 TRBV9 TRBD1 CASSVGTGGHGYTF TGTGCCAGCAGCGTAGGGACAGGGGGACATGGCTACACCTTC
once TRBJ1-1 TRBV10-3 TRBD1 CATGSLTTGGAEAFF TGTGCCACGGGATCATTAACTACAGGGGGCGCGGAAGCTTTCTTT